This TCR beta chain was found in a study of control samples from healthy donors and cancer patients. V shed 5 bases and J shed 0 bases, with 23 bases lying between them. The CDR3 has 18 residues. The germline V gene has CDR1 GTSNPN and CDR2 SVGIG (reference sequence). Only in-frame clones appear in the TCRdb table, and some are missing; sequencing was by immunoSEQ multiplex PCR. The data show roughly 120,000 clones, 80% to 90% seen once. The material sequenced was PBMCs. This clonotype was sampled from a woman aged 50 to 65 with colorectal cancer. The V call is TRBV30, the J call TRBJ1-5; D gene uncertain. The CDR3 loop is CAWARPVGSMFSNQPQHF. CDR3 coding DNA: TGTGCCTGGGCCAGACCCGTGGGGAGTATGTTTAGCAATCAGCCCCAGCATTTT.